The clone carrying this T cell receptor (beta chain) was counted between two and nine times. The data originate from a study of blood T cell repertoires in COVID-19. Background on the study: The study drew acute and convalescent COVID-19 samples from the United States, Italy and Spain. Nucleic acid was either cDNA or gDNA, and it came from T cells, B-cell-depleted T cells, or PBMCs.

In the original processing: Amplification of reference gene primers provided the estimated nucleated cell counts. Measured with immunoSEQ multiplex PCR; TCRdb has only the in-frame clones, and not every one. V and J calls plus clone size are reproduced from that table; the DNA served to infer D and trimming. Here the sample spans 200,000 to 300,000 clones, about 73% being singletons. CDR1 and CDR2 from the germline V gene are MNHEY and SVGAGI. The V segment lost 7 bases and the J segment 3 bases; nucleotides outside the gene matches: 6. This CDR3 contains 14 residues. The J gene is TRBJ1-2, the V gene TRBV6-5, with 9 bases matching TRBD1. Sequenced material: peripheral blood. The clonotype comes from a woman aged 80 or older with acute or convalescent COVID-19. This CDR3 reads CASKKQGAYYGYTF. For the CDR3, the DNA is TGTGCCAGCAAAAAACAGGGGGCGTACTATGGCTACACCTTC.